These 19 T cell receptor beta chains were all obtained from the same sample, sequenced in a study of cytomegalovirus exposure and HLA in healthy donors. The study ran its PCR with 60 Vbeta and 13 Jbeta primers. Only in-frame clones appear in the TCRdb table, and some are missing; sequencing was by immunoSEQ multiplex PCR. This sample has approximately 50,000 clones; roughly 75% occur once, and the top ten carry more than 6.5%. Sequenced input: PBMCs. Every receptor here comes from a young man in good health and CMV-seropositive.

The chain combines TRBV18 with TRBJ1-1; D gene unclear. This CDR3 is 14 amino acids long. With 1 base removed from V and 1 base from J, the gap between germline ends came to 7 bases. Germline CDR1 and CDR2: KGHSH and LQKENI. In DNA form, the CDR3 reads TGTGCCAGCTCACCACAGGAGGGGAACACTGAAGCTTTCTTT. Protein: CASSPQEGNTEAFF.

The J gene is TRBJ2-7, the V gene TRBV2; tentative D call: TRBD2 (6 bases). The CDR3 is 16 amino acids. The germline V gene has CDR1 SNHLY and CDR2 FYNNEI. Trimming took off 4 bases at V and 2 bases at J, with 18 bases between the two ends. The CDR3 spells CASSVHSGSTTYEQYF. DNA of the CDR3: TGTGCCAGCAGTGTCCATAGCGGATCGACCACCTACGAGCAGTACTTC.

The chain recombines TRBV6-1 with TRBJ1-1; TRBD1 aligns across 7 bases. The length of the CDR3 is 13 residues. V gave up 10 bases and J gave up 3 bases; unmatched junction bases: 8. Germline V gives CDR1 MNHNS, CDR2 SASEGT. The CDR3 sequence: CATRGGVDTEAFF. CDR3 nucleotide sequence: TGTGCCACCAGGGGGGGGGTAGACACTGAAGCTTTCTTT.

This clone was seen only once. The chain carries TRBV6-5 and TRBJ2-7; TRBD2 agrees at 7 bases. CDR1 is MNHEY, CDR2 SVGAGI, per germline. This CDR3 spans 13 amino acids. With V trimmed by 8 bases and J by 5 bases, 9 bases remained unmatched. The CDR3 DNA is TGTGCCAGCGGGAGGGACTCCTCAAACGAGCAGTACTTC. Amino acids: CASGRDSSNEQYF.

This chain links TRBV16 with TRBJ1-3, with 11 bases matching TRBD1. The CDR3 runs 18 residues. Trimming took 4 bases from V and 2 from J; bases not matched to a gene: 10. CDR1 is KGHSY, CDR2 FQNENV, per germline. For the CDR3, the DNA is TGTGCCAGCAGCCTCCGCTCCGGGACAGGGGGAACTGGAAACACCATATATTTT. Encoded protein: CASSLRSGTGGTGNTIYF.

This chain links TRBV5-1 with TRBJ1-1; possibly TRBD1 for D (5 bases). With 2 bases removed from V and 5 bases from J, the gap between germline ends came to 13 bases. Germline V gives CDR1 SGHRS, CDR2 YFSETQ. This CDR3 has 14 residues. The CDR3 DNA reads TGCGCCAGCAGCTTCTCAGGGAAGGGGACTGAAGCTTTCTTT. Amino acid sequence: CASSFSGKGTEAFF.

The chain has TRBV19 and TRBJ2-7; the D gene is possibly TRBD1 (5 bases). The V end lost 4 bases, the J end lost 2 bases, and 9 bases lay between the germline ends. CDR1 LNHDA and CDR2 SQIVND come from the germline V gene (reference sequence). The CDR3 sequence is 13 residues long. The CDR3 sequence: CASSKAGPYEQYF. DNA for the CDR3: TGTGCCAGTAGTAAGGCAGGGCCCTACGAGCAGTACTTC. Full variable domain (outside the CDR3, taken from reference TRBV19 and TRBJ2-7): DGGITQSPKYLFRKEGQNVTLSCEQNLNHDAMYWYRQDPGQGLRLIYYSQIVNDFQKGDIAEGYSVSREKKESFPLTVTSAQKNPTAFYLCASSKAGPYEQYFGPGTRLTVT.

The J gene is TRBJ2-3, the V gene TRBV5-1; TRBD1 matches at 9 bases. Germline-derived CDR1 and CDR2 are SGHRS and YFSETQ. The V segment lost 4 bases and the J segment 3 bases; nucleotides outside the gene matches: 0. The length of the CDR3 is 13 residues. The CDR3 bases are TGCGCCAGCAGCGGACAGGGGACAGATACGCAGTATTTT. It specifies CASSGQGTDTQYF.

The chain recombines TRBV5-1 with TRBJ1-2; D is uncertain. Germline V gives CDR1 SGHRS, CDR2 YFSETQ. CDR3 length: 16 residues. V dropped 0 bases and J dropped 7 bases, with 19 bases sitting between them. The CDR3 loop reads CASSLANTPEEGGYTF. CDR3 nucleotide sequence: TGCGCCAGCAGCTTGGCCAATACACCGGAGGAGGGTGGCTACACCTTC.

V usage is TRBV18 and J usage is TRBJ1-1, with a tentative D call TRBD1 (6 bases). The germline CDR1 and CDR2 sequences are KGHSH and LQKENI. The CDR3 has 18 residues. Trimming shortened V by 0 bases and J by 2 bases, and 19 bases separated the two germline ends. The CDR3 protein is CASSPPFGGGIGNTEAFF. In nucleotides, the CDR3 is TGTGCCAGCTCACCACCTTTTGGTGGGGGCATCGGAAACACTGAAGCTTTCTTT.

This chain uses TRBV5-6 with TRBJ1-6; 7 bases are shared with TRBD1. CDR3 length equals 13 residues. Per germline, CDR1 SGHDT and CDR2 YYEEEE. Losses at the gene ends were 4 bases for V and 10 bases for J; bases not matched to a gene: 5. In DNA form, the CDR3 reads TGTGCCAGCAGCGAAGGGACAGCCTCACCCCTCCACTTT. Residues: CASSEGTASPLHF.

The chain couples TRBV10-2 to TRBJ2-3, with TRBD1 as a possible D gene (6 bases). The ends were cut back, 9 bases at V and 2 bases at J, with 9 bases in the middle. CDR3 length equals 12 residues. CDR1 WSHSY and CDR2 SAAADI come from the germline V gene. The CDR3 protein is CASGQTTDTQYF. CDR3 coding DNA: TGCGCCAGTGGACAGACCACAGATACGCAGTATTTT.

This clone is a singleton in its sample. This chain links TRBV7-2 with TRBJ2-7; TRBD2 aligns across 7 bases. The germline gives CDR1 SGHTA, CDR2 FQGNSA. V was clipped by 1 base and J by 6 bases; unmatched bases: 0. CDR3 size: 12 residues. CDR3 bases: TGTGCCAGCAGCTTAGGGGGGGGCGAGCAGTACTTC. Translation: CASSLGGGEQYF.

The chain's CDR3 is CASRNDRGAKNIQYF. CDR3 DNA: TGTGCCAGCAGAAATGACAGGGGGGCCAAAAACATTCAGTACTTC. V usage is TRBV5-4 and J usage is TRBJ2-4; 9 positions agree with TRBD1. There are 15 residues in the CDR3. The germline V gene has CDR1 SGHNT and CDR2 YYREEE (reference sequence). The ends lost 5 bases at V and 1 base at J; junction bases unmatched: 4. The whole variable domain, filled in from reference TRBV5-4 and TRBJ2-4, reads ETGVTQSPTHLIKTRGQQVTLRCSSQSGHNTVSWYQQALGQGPQFIFQYYREEENGRGNFPPRFSGLQFPNYSSELNVNALELDDSALYLCASRNDRGAKNIQYFGAGTRLSVL.

The chain couples TRBV6-1 to TRBJ1-3; 9 bases agree with TRBD1. V lost 6 bases and J lost 0; bases outside the gene matches: 3. Looked up from germline, CDR1 is MNHNS and CDR2 is SASEGT. The CDR3 contains 15 residues. CDR3 DNA: TGTGCCAGCAGAACGGGACAGGGCTCTGGAAACACCATATATTTT. This translates into CASRTGQGSGNTIYF.

The CDR3 DNA sequence: TGTGCTAGTGGTTTGCGGGGGGTCTCAACTAGCGAGCAGTACTTC. Translating gives CASGLRGVSTSEQYF. The chain couples TRBV12-5 to TRBJ2-7; 7 bases are shared with TRBD2. The trim removed 2 bases at V and 6 bases at J, leaving 10 bases unmatched. The CDR3 contains 15 residues. CDR1 LGHNT and CDR2 FRNRAP come from the germline V gene.

DNA for the CDR3: TGCGCCAGCAGTTCTACTCTTAGCGGGGGGACAGATACGCAGTATTTT. It specifies CASSSTLSGGTDTQYF. J is TRBJ2-3 and V is TRBV5-1, with 10 nucleotides matching TRBD2. This CDR3 spans 16 amino acids. The junction had 9 bases not matched to a gene; V was cut back by 5 bases and J by 3 bases. CDR1 and CDR2 (germline): SGHRS, YFSETQ.

Only a few counts were recorded for this clone. The chain has TRBV5-1 and TRBJ1-1; D ambiguous. The CDR3 contains 14 residues. V shed 4 bases and J shed 1 base, with 11 bases lying between them. Germline loops: CDR1 SGHRS, CDR2 YFSETQ. Here the CDR3 reads CASSVGGGNTEAFF. The DNA of the CDR3 is TGCGCCAGCAGCGTGGGCGGTGGGAACACTGAAGCTTTCTTT.

Only one count was recorded for this clone. V gene TRBV4-1 combines with J gene TRBJ2-5, with TRBD2 matching over 9 bases. The J call is doubtful: the DNA matches TRBJ2-7 better. The CDR3 contains 18 residues. Germline V gives CDR1 MGHRA, CDR2 YSYEKL. The DNA of the CDR3 is TGCGCCAGCAGCCAAGATCCCGGGGGGCTAGCGGGGTCCTACGAGCAGTACTTC. Translated, it gives CASSQDPGGLAGSYEQYF.